This note documents a single TCR beta chain sequence. Its antigen is currently not known. Base qualities are missing; no much larger clone stands one base away. The same CDR3 can be traced to other DNA sequences in this sample. The record originates from a study of blood T cell repertoires in COVID-19 (dated by TCRdb to about 2020). Background on the whole study: The collaborator samples originated in the United States, Italy and Spain and spanned the acute and convalescent phases of COVID-19. The prospective study material was composed of cDNA or gDNA derived from T cells, B-cell-depleted T cells, or PBMCs. The dataset comprised deeply sampled blood TCRbeta repertoires from subjects exposed to, actively infected with, or recovered from COVID-19. The repertoires were made available in a free public database intended to serve as a resource for research on the immune response to SARS-CoV-2. The samples were drawn from the first 160 participants of the ongoing ImmuneRACE study and from roughly 1,300 subjects provided by 6 global collaborators. Nearly every sample came with metadata listing a de-identified subject ID, COVID-19 status, age in years and sex. Where available, HLA class I and class II types were obtained from metadata supplied by the sample provider rather than from assay-based typing.

V is trimmed back by 6 bases and J by 5 bases, and the junction contains 4 bases that no gene match accounts for. The germline V gene supplies CDR1 SGHTA and CDR2 FQGTGA. The CDR3 numbers 14 residues from cysteine through phenylalanine. The entry retains the CDR3 DNA only, 42 bases that are in frame from base 1. General findings and caveats noted by the study authors: How much clinical and demographic metadata was included differed by source and by participant, and the metadata was provided uncurated.

TCRbeta CDR3 regions were amplified from genomic DNA using the immunoSEQ Assay, a bias-controlled multiplex PCR. As for how the authors treated the data: The number of nucleated cells in each sample was estimated from the amplification of reference gene primers within the assay. Sequence reads were collapsed and filtered to measure the absolute abundance of every unique TCRbeta CDR3 rearrangement. Productive Simpson clonality was computed per sample as the square root of Simpson's diversity index over productive rearrangements. The table comes from immuneACCESS by way of TCRdb, which keeps in-frame sequences with V and J called. Part of the clones is missing from these tables; in studies checked, under half for an unresolved V gene and the rest for unknown reasons. V and J calls and clone size are as listed in that table; D and trimming were resolved from the DNA. The sample profile shows about 250,000 clones; approximately 90% of them were found once. The ten largest account for about 3% of the sample.

The collaborating institutions used their own protocols to collect whole blood in K2EDTA tubes. Collaborator samples were shipped for TCRbeta analysis as frozen whole blood, isolated PBMCs, or DNA extracted from either sample type. This sequence uses TRBV7-3 and TRBJ1-6; 7 bases in the junction line up with TRBD1. Sequenced sample: peripheral blood. The TCR was taken from a woman aged 25-40 years with active or convalescent COVID-19. The CDR3 amino acid sequence is: CASRSGTDNSPLHF. The sequenced DNA: TGTGCCAGCAGGTCCGGGACAGATAATTCACCCCTCCACTTT. The full variable domain, completed from the reference TRBV7-3 and TRBJ1-6 proteins outside the CDR3, reads GAGVSQTPSNKVTEKGKYVELRCDPISGHTALYWYRQSLGQGPEFLIYFQGTGAADDSGLPNDRFFAVRPEGSVSTLKIQRTERGDSAVYLCASRSGTDNSPLHFGNGTRLTVT.